The clone carrying this T cell receptor (beta chain) was counted a few times. Its antigen remains unidentified. This entry is derived from a study of identical twins. Study observations and caveats: Model-predicted out-of-frame TCR alpha sharing fell below observed values in monozygotic twins.

The germline gives CDR1 SEHNR, CDR2 FQNEAQ (reference sequence). V lost 5 bases to trimming and J lost 0 bases, with 17 bases between them. CDR3 length: 16 amino acids. Each CDR3 protein gets one entry after TCRdb re-called the 5' RACE reads with MiXCR. The sample includes fewer than 250,000 distinct CDR3 sequences, approximately 6.8% of them seen just once. These same records also appear under a second study, on yellow fever vaccine responses in identical twins. That paper adds: Twin vaccine T cell responses reportedly seemed partly convergent, partly personalized.

This chain links TRBV7-9 with TRBJ2-7; D is unclear. The material sequenced was CD8+ T cells sorted from blood. This sequence originates from a woman aged 18 to 35 in good health. DNA of the CDR3: TGTGCCAGCAGCCCCCCTCTTAAATTGGGCTCCTACGAGCAGTACGTC. Its translation is CASSPPLKLGSYEQYV.